This TCR beta chain came from a study of blood T cell repertoires in COVID-19. This CDR3 has 18 residues. Germline values: CDR1 LGHDT, CDR2 YNNKEL (reference sequence). Trimming removed 4 bases from V and 4 bases from J; junction bases left unmatched: 14. As originally analysed: Estimation of nucleated cell counts relied on the amplification of reference gene primers. Sequenced by immunoSEQ multiplex PCR; TCRdb stores in-frame clones only, minus some. That table furnishes V, J and clone size, whereas the DNA furnished D and trimming. The sample holds 130,000 or so clones, roughly 79% seen once. The sequence derives from a man older than 75 with acute or convalescent COVID-19. The chain employs TRBV3-1 (or the pseudogene TRBV3-2) and TRBJ1-3, with TRBD1 matching over 9 bases. Input material: peripheral blood. The CDR3: CASSPGTGLGDLGNTIYF. The CDR3 bases are TGTGCCAGCAGCCCAGGGACAGGGCTAGGGGACCTCGGAAACACCATATATTTT.